This T cell receptor beta chain was observed in a study of blood T cell repertoires in COVID-19 (TCRdb year 2020). Broadly, across the study: The collaborator samples originated in the United States, Italy and Spain and spanned the acute and convalescent phases of COVID-19. Subjects who had been exposed to COVID-19, were actively infected with it, or had recovered from it provided the deeply sampled blood TCRbeta repertoires that made up the dataset. A freely available public database, intended as a resource for researchers studying the immune response to SARS-CoV-2, is where the repertoires were released. The prospective study material was composed of cDNA or gDNA derived from T cells, B-cell-depleted T cells, or PBMCs. The samples were drawn from the first 160 participants of the ongoing ImmuneRACE study and from over 950 subjects provided by 6 global collaborators. Nearly every sample came with metadata listing a de-identified subject ID, COVID-19 status, age in years and sex. Where available, HLA class I and class II types were taken from metadata supplied by the sample provider and were not determined by assay-based typing. What the authors observed across the whole study: Clinical and demographic metadata were provided uncurated, with the amount varying by source and participant.

A remark on this clone: Which antigen it targets is not known. Qualities for individual bases were not recorded, and no much larger clone is one base off.

Collaborating institutions collected whole blood in K2EDTA tubes following their own protocols. For TCRbeta analysis, collaborators shipped samples as frozen whole blood, isolated PBMCs, or DNA extracted from either of those sample types. Its CDR3 holds 13 amino acids, cysteine through phenylalanine. The only DNA kept is the CDR3, 39 bases in frame from the first base. V is clipped by 2 bases and J by 9 bases, and the sequence between their germline boundaries is 14 bases long. Sequences KGHSY (CDR1) and FQNENV (CDR2) are obtained from the germline V gene. TCRbeta CDR3 regions were amplified from genomic DNA using the immunoSEQ Assay, a bias-controlled multiplex PCR. The original methods were these. The number of nucleated cells in each sample was estimated from the amplification of reference gene primers within the assay. To quantify the absolute abundance of each unique TCRbeta CDR3 rearrangement, sequence reads were collapsed and filtered. For each sample, productive Simpson clonality was calculated as the square root of Simpson's diversity index across productive rearrangements. Held by TCRdb, this immuneACCESS table contains in-frame sequences only and omits some clones. Under half of the omission traces to an unresolved V gene where checked; the cause of the rest is unknown. The D gene and trimming were derived from the DNA, and the V and J assignments and clone size from that table. This sample lists 150,000 or so clones; 85% to 95% were detected once. The ten largest clonotypes hold over 3.5% of the sample.

The sequenced sample was peripheral blood. The rearrangement joined TRBV16 to TRBJ2-7; TRBD2 is a possible D gene, resting on 5 matching bases. The clonotype was recovered from a woman in her forties or fifties with acute or convalescent COVID-19. The DNA sequence reads TGTGCCAGCAGCCAAGGGTGGTCTGGAGGGCAGTACTTC. Its coded protein is CASSQGWSGGQYF.